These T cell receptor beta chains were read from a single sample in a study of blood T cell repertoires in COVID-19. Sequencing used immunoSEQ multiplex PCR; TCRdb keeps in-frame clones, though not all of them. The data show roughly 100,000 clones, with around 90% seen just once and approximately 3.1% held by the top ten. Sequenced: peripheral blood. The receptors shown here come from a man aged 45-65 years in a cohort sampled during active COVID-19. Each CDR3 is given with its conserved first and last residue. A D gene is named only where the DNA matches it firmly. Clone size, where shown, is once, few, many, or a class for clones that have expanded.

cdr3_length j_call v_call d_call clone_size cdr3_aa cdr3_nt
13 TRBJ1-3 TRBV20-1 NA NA CSASSQAGNTIYF TGCAGTGCTAGTTCCCAGGCTGGAAACACCATATATTTT
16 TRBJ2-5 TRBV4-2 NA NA CASSPSLGAGQETQYF TGTGCCAGCAGCCCTTCCCTAGGGGCGGGGCAAGAGACCCAGTACTTC
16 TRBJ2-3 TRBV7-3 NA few CASSLRRGSGADTQYF TGTGCCAGCAGCTTAAGACGGGGATCGGGCGCAGATACGCAGTATTTT
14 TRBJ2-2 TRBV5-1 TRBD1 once CASSLEGGNGELFF TGCGCCAGCAGCTTGGAAGGGGGCAACGGGGAGCTGTTTTTT
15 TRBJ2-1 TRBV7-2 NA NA CASSPPGTSSREQFF TGTGCCAGCAGCCCCCCCGGGACTTCCTCTAGGGAGCAGTTCTTC
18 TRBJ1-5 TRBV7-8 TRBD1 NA CASSLVPGTGNLNQPQHF TGTGCCAGCAGCTTAGTACCCGGGACAGGGAATCTTAATCAGCCCCAGCATTTT
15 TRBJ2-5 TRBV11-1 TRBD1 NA CASSSQPGQGGTQYF TGTGCCAGCAGCTCGCAGCCGGGACAGGGGGGGACCCAGTACTTC
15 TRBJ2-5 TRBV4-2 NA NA CASSQDKGNQETQYF TGTGCCAGCAGCCAAGATAAGGGGAACCAAGAGACCCAGTACTTC
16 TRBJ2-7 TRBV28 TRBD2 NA CATRSPFSGVGYEQYF TGTGCCACCCGGTCACCCTTTAGCGGGGTAGGCTACGAGCAGTACTTC
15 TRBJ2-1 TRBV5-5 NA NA CASSLGWTAHNEQFF TGTGCCAGCAGCTTGGGTTGGACAGCACACAATGAGCAGTTCTTC
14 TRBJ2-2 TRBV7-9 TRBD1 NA CASGKTGAAGELFF TGTGCCAGCGGAAAGACAGGGGCCGCCGGGGAGCTGTTTTTT
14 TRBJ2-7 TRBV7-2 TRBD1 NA CASSFRQGAYEQYF TGTGCCAGCAGCTTCCGACAGGGGGCCTACGAGCAGTACTTC
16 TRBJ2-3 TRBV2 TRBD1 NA CASTAKQGMGADTQYF TGTGCCAGCACCGCCAAACAGGGGATGGGTGCAGATACGCAGTATTTT
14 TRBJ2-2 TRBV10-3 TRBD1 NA CAIRDRESTGELFF TGTGCCATCAGGGACAGGGAGAGCACCGGGGAGCTGTTTTTT
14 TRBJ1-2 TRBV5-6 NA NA CASKQREGYYGYTF TGTGCCAGTAAACAAAGGGAGGGGTACTATGGCTACACCTTC